This T cell receptor (beta chain) was identified during a study of CD8+ T cells in alopecia areata. Trimming took off 2 bases at V and 9 bases at J, with 22 bases between the two ends. This CDR3 has 16 residues. The germline gives CDR1 MNHEY, CDR2 SVGAGI. TCR sequencing used cDNA made by reverse transcription of extracted RNA. Using immunoSEQ multiplex PCR, the repertoire was profiled, and TCRdb retains in-frame clones only, with some absent. In the table there are around 4,200 clones, 65% to 70% of which are singletons. This sample's treatment: oral pan-JAK inhibitor, 5-10 mg twice daily. Peripheral blood and lesional scalp punch biopsies came from alopecia areata patients.

This TCR was sampled from a human donor with alopecia areata. Sample: skin, taken at week 24, from a patient treated with tofacitinib. The V gene is TRBV6-5, the J gene TRBJ1-1; D possibly corresponds to TRBD1 (6 bases). CDR3 residues: CASSYGSNLRRGKAFF. CDR3 sequence (DNA): TGTGCCAGCAGTTACGGGTCTAACTTGCGGAGGGGGAAAGCTTTCTTT.